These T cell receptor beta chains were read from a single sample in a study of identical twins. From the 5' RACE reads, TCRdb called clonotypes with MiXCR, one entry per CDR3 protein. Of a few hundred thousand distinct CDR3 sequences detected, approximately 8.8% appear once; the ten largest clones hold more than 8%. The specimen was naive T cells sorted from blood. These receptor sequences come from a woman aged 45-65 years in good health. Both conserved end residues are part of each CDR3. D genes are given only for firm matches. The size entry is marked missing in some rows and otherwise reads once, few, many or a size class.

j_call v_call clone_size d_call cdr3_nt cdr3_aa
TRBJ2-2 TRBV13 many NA TGTGCCAGCAGCTCAATTAACACCGGGGAGCTGTTTTTT CASSSINTGELFF
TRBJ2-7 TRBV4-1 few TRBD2 TGCGCCAGCAGCCAAGTACTAGCGGGACAATACGAGCAGTACTTC CASSQVLAGQYEQYF
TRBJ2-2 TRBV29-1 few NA TGCAGCGTTGTTCTCCCGGCGCTGGGCACTAAGGGAGGCACCGGGGAGCTGTTTTTT CSVVLPALGTKGGTGELFF
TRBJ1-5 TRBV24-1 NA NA TGTGCCACCAGTCAGAGGGGCAATCAGCCCCAGCATTTT CATSQRGNQPQHF
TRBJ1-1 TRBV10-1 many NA TGCGCCAGCAGTGATAAGAACACTGAAGCTTTCTTT CASSDKNTEAFF
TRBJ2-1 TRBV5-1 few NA TGCGCCAGCAGCTCGGTAGCCCCACCCCTACGCTACAATGAGCAGTTCTTC CASSSVAPPLRYNEQFF
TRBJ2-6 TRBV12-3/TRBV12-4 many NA TGTGCCAGCAGTTTATTTGCGCGGATCTCTGGGGCCAACGTCCTGACTTTC CASSLFARISGANVLTF
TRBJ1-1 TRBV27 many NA TGTGCCAGCAGCACCAGTGGTATCACTGAAGCTTTCTTT CASSTSGITEAFF
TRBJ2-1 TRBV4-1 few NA TGCGCCAGCAGCCAAGCGGAAAGGGATGGCCATGAGCAGTTCTTC CASSQAERDGHEQFF
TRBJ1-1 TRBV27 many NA TGTGCCAGCAGTTTATCGAGGGACACTGAAGCTTTCTTT CASSLSRDTEAFF
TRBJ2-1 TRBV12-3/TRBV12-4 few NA TGTGCCAGCAGTTTAGGATACAACTACAATGAGCAGTTCTTC CASSLGYNYNEQFF
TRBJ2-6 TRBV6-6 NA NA TGTGCCAGCAGTTACTCGGGGGGTCCAATGGCCAACGTCCTGACTTTC CASSYSGGPMANVLTF
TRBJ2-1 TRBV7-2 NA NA TGTGCCAGCAGCTCTTCGCCTAGCCACAGGACTGAGCAGTTCTTC CASSSSPSHRTEQFF
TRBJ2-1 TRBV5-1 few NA TGCGCCAGCAGCTTGTCGACGGGACAAGAGTTCTTC CASSLSTGQEFF
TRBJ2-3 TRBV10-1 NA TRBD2 TGCGCCAGCAGTGAGACCCTAGCGGACACAGATACGCAGTATTTT CASSETLADTDTQYF
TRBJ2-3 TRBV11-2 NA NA TGTGCCAGCAGCTTAAGGTCGGGAGAAGTCGCGGATACGCAGTATTTT CASSLRSGEVADTQYF
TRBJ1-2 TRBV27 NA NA TGTGCCAGCAGTTTATTGGCCGGGGGGTATGGCTACACCTTC CASSLLAGGYGYTF
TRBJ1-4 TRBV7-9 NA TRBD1 TGTGCCAGCAGCCCTACAGGGGTCAGCTTCAATGAAAAACTGTTTTTT CASSPTGVSFNEKLFF
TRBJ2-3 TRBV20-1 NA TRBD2 TGCAGTGCCCGCCGAGGGGGCGGGAGGGCCATTTGTACGCAGTATTTT CSARRGGGRAICTQYF
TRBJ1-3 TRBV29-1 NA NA TGCAGCGTTGAAAAGACGGTCGGAAACACCATATATTTT CSVEKTVGNTIYF
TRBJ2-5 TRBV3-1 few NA TGTGCCAGCAGCTACTCCGGAGACGGGGAGACCCAGTACTTC CASSYSGDGETQYF
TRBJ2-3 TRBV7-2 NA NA TGTGCCAGCAGCTCGAGCCTGCCGGGCACAGATACGCAGTATTTT CASSSSLPGTDTQYF
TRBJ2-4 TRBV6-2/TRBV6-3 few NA TGTGCCAGCAGTTACTCGACGGAGCGGAGGCTAGCCAAAAACATTCAGTACTTC CASSYSTERRLAKNIQYF
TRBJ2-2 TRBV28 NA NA NA CASREGPGSCFF
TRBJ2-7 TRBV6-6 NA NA TGTGCCAGCAGCCCCGGGACACCTTTCTACGAGCAGTACTTC CASSPGTPFYEQYF
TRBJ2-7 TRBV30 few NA TGTGCCTGGTGCCCTCAGGGGCAGGGTTACGAGCAGTACTTC CAWCPQGQGYEQYF
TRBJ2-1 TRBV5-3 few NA TGTGCCAGAAGAGAGTTGAACCCGCGGTCGTCCTCCTACAATGAGCAGTTCTTC CARRELNPRSSSYNEQFF
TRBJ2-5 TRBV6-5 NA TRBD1 TGTGCCAGCTCCCGCTCTACAGGGGGCGGAGAGACCCAGTACTTC CASSRSTGGGETQYF
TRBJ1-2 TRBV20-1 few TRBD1 TGCAGTGCCACCACGGACAGGGACTGGTATGGCTACACCTTC CSATTDRDWYGYTF
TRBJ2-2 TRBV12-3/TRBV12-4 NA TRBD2 TGTGCCAGCAGGCTAGCGGGATGGTCCGGGGAGCTGTTTTTT CASRLAGWSGELFF
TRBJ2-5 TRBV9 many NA TGTGCCAGCAGCACCAATACCTTGGGAGAGACCCAGTACTTC CASSTNTLGETQYF
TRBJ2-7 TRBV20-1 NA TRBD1 TGCAGTGCTACCCGGGACAGGGTGCCCTACGACCAGTACTTC CSATRDRVPYDQYF
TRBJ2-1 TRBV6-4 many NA TGTGCCAGCAGCGCTCACCGAGGGGGTGAGCAGTTCTTC CASSAHRGGEQFF
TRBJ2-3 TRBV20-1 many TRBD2 TGCAGTGCTAGGGGAGGGCAGGCGCGGTCCACAGATACGCAGTATTTT CSARGGQARSTDTQYF
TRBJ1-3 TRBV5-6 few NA TGTGCCAGCAGCTTGAGGCACCGTGGAAACACCATATATTTT CASSLRHRGNTIYF
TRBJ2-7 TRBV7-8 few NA TGTGCCAGCAGCTTAGGTGGAGGGGTCGAGCAGTACTTC CASSLGGGVEQYF
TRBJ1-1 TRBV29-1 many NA TGCAGCGTTGAAGAGGCTGAAGCGGCTTTCTTT CSVEEAEAAFF
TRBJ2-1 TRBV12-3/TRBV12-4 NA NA TGTGCCAGCAGTTTCGGTTCTTCTTCCTACAATGAGCAGTTCTTC CASSFGSSSYNEQFF
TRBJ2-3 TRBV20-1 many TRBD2 TGCAGTGCTAGAGATTTGTTTAGCGGGAGGGACCCCGCAGATACGCAGTATTTT CSARDLFSGRDPADTQYF
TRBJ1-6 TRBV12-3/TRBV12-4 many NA TGTGCCAGCAGTTTGAATCAGGGATCCTCACCCCTCCACTTT CASSLNQGSSPLHF
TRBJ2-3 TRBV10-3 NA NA TGTGCCACCCAAGGGGGTAGCACAGATACGCAGTATTTT CATQGGSTDTQYF
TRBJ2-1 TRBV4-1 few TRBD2 TGCGCCAGCAGCCAAGTATTATCTAGCGGGAGATCCGACAATGAGCAGTTCTTC CASSQVLSSGRSDNEQFF
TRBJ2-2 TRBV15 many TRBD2 TGTGCCACCAGCCACGGACTAGCGGGAGCCGATAGCACCGGGGAGCTGTTTTTT CATSHGLAGADSTGELFF
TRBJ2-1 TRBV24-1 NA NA TGTGCCACCAGTGATTTTGCCCTTCCGCGCGATGAGCAGTTCTTC CATSDFALPRDEQFF
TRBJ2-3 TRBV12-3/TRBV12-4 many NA TGTGCCAGCAGTTCGCGGTCGGGCCGGGGAGATACGCAGTATTTT CASSSRSGRGDTQYF